This T cell receptor (beta chain) derives from a study of T cells in Graves' hyperthyroidism and ophthalmopathy. There were TCR beta CDR3 regions amplified from RNA transcripts. HTBI primers drove first-round RT-PCR of the TCR CDR3. Via MiXCR, TCRdb re-called the multiplex PCR reads, giving one row per CDR3 protein. The table has about 620,000 distinct CDR3 sequences, 15% to 20% seen once; the top ten hold about 3.8%. Hyperthyroidism patients were newly diagnosed, had disease duration under 2 months, and were aged 18 to 65 years. Diagnoses were made from clinical symptoms, serum measures (thyroxine and TRAb), thyroid ultrasound and orbital computed tomography. Findings and caveats of the study: A model of 13 V-J pairs discriminated ophthalmopathy from stable hyperthyroidism. Blood held most thyroid clonotypes expanded above 0.001 frequency.

On this clonotype itself: Its target is unknown.

Germline V CDR1 and CDR2: DFQATT, SNEGSKA (reference sequence). Trimming at V came to 3 bases and at J to 10 bases, leaving 8 bases not matched to a gene. The CDR3 consists of 13 residues. The receptor was derived from a woman aged 25-40 years with Graves' hyperthyroidism. Sequencing was done on a sample of blood. The chain combines TRBV20-1 with TRBJ2-1; 8 bases align to TRBD2. The CDR3 region has the DNA TGCAGTGCTAGCGGGGGGGGGTTTGAGGAGCAGTTCTTC. Its translation: CSASGGGFEEQFF.